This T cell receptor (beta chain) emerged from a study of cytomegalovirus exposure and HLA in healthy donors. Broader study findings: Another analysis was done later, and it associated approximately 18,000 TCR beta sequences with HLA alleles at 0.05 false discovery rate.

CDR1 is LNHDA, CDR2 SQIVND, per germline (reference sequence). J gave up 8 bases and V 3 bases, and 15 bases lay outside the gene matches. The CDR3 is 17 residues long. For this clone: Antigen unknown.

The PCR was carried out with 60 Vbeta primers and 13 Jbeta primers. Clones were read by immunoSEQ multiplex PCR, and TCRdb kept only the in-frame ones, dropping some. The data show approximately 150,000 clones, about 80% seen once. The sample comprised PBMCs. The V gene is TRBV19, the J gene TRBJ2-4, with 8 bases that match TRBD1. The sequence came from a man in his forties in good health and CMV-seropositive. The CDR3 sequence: CASSMGVGTGWGDIQYF. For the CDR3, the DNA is TGTGCCAGTAGTATGGGGGTAGGGACAGGCTGGGGTGACATTCAGTACTTC.